The 27 T cell receptor beta chains in this list originate from one sample, sequenced in a study of patients and donors after allogeneic stem cell transplantation. TCRdb analysed the RT-PCR reads with MiXCR anew, one entry per CDR3 protein. Here the sample spans just over 55,000 distinct CDR3 sequences, about an eighth being singletons. Input material: blood, either unsorted or a sorted T cell fraction (not recorded which). Receptors originate from a human donor who was either an allogeneic HSCT recipient or a stem cell or donor lymphocyte infusion donor (not recorded which). It is not recorded whose cells these are; they may come from a transplant donor.

This clonotype was recorded a few times. The CDR3 region has the DNA TGTGCCAGCAGTTATTTGGACGAGCAGTACTTC. Amino acid sequence: CASSYLDEQYF. The chain combines TRBV12-3 or TRBV12-4 with TRBJ2-7; D is uncertain. This CDR3 has 11 residues. The V end lost 4 bases, the J end lost 5 bases, and 6 bases lay between the germline ends.

A remark on this clonotype: This may be a read error: a much more frequent sequence differs by one nucleotide. The V and J genes are TRBV6-6 and TRBJ1-3; no clear D gene. The CDR3 sequence is 13 residues long. Germline V gene sequence: CDR1 MNHNY, CDR2 SVGAGI (reference sequence). CDR3 coding DNA: TGTGCCGGCAGTCCCTCCTCTGGAAACACCATATATTTT. Translated, it gives CAGSPSSGNTIYF.

This clonotype appeared a few times. This chain connects TRBV5-1 to TRBJ2-3; 8 nucleotides agree with TRBD2. The CDR3 extends over 16 amino acids. Trimming took 6 bases from V and 4 from J; bases not matched to a gene: 13. Germline CDR1 reads SGHRS; CDR2 reads YFSETQ. The CDR3 is CASTPTGTSPSDTQYF. The CDR3 DNA reads TGCGCCAGCACCCCAACCGGGACTAGTCCATCAGATACGCAGTATTTT.

This clonotype has more than one count but fewer than ten. The chain carries TRBV12-3 or TRBV12-4 and TRBJ2-1, with 10 bases aligning to TRBD2. The CDR3 is 15 residues long. The trim removed 5 bases at V and 2 bases at J, leaving 3 bases unmatched. The chain's CDR3 is CASSSGRATYNEQFF. In DNA, the CDR3 is TGTGCCAGCAGTAGCGGGAGGGCTACCTACAATGAGCAGTTCTTC.

This clonotype was seen a handful of times. The chain recombines TRBV29-1 with TRBJ1-3; D remains ambiguous. This CDR3 region has 13 residues. V was pared by 2 bases and J by 8 bases, with 13 bases between. Germline lookup yields CDR1 SQVTM and CDR2 ANQGSEA. The CDR3 here is CSVENSLADTIYF. DNA for the CDR3: TGCAGCGTTGAAAACAGCCTGGCGGACACCATATATTTT.

This clonotype was observed many times. The chain couples TRBV7-2 to TRBJ1-2; no reliable D call. Trimming took off 5 bases at V and 1 base at J, with 5 bases between the two ends. The germline V gene encodes CDR1 SGHTA and CDR2 FQGNSA. The CDR3 consists of 12 residues. The CDR3 loop reads CASSTLNYGYTF. The CDR3 DNA sequence: TGTGCCAGCAGCACCCTTAACTATGGCTACACCTTC.

The table lists this clonotype with a few counts. This chain connects TRBV20-1 to TRBJ2-7; 11 nucleotides match TRBD2. Germline-derived CDR1 and CDR2 are DFQATT and SNEGSKA (reference sequence). The CDR3 covers 16 residues. The V segment lost 0 bases and the J segment 5 bases; nucleotides outside the gene matches: 9. The CDR3 sequence: CSARDITSGSSDEQYF. CDR3 nucleotides: TGCAGTGCTAGAGACATTACTAGCGGGAGTAGCGACGAGCAGTACTTC.

At least ten counts were recorded for this clonotype. The gene calls are TRBV12-3 or TRBV12-4 and TRBJ1-2; tentatively, D is TRBD1 (5 bases). Trimming took 5 bases from V and 5 from J, leaving 18 bases between them. The CDR3 loop spans 15 amino acids. CDR3 residues: CASSPRGGLDYGYTF. Written as DNA, the CDR3 is TGTGCCAGCAGTCCCCGTGGGGGGTTGGATTATGGCTACACCTTC.

This clonotype occurred a few times. The chain uses TRBV3-1 and TRBJ2-1; no definite D call. The V end was cut by 0 bases, the J end by 2 bases, with 8 bases between. The CDR3 spans 15 residues. Per the germline V gene, CDR1 is LGHDT and CDR2 is YNNKEL (reference sequence). CDR3 coding DNA: TGTGCCAGCAGCCAAGATCCCGCTACCTACAATGAGCAGTTCTTC. As protein: CASSQDPATYNEQFF.

Turning to this clonotype: A read error is possible here, since a much larger clone lies one base away. The rearrangement uses TRBV6-1 and TRBJ1-1; no firm D call. This CDR3 contains 16 residues. CDR1 is MNHNS, CDR2 SASEGT, per germline. This chain's CDR3 is CGSSEALWAANTEAFF. The CDR3 nucleotides are TGTGGCAGCAGTGAAGCGCTGTGGGCCGCGAACACTGAAGCTTTCTTT.

This clonotype was observed a handful of times. The rearrangement joins TRBV9 to TRBJ2-1; TRBD2 might be the D (6 bases). Germline loops: CDR1 SGDLS, CDR2 YYNGEE. V lost 0 bases to trimming and J lost 5 bases, with 15 bases between them. The CDR3 has 16 residues. CDR3 nucleotides: TGTGCCAGCAGCGTAGAAATCCCGGGGGATAACAATGAGCAGTTCTTC. Protein sequence: CASSVEIPGDNNEQFF.

This clonotype was picked up many times. This rearrangement joins TRBV7-2 to TRBJ1-2; D unclear. The V gene lost 2 bases and the J gene lost 5 bases, with 9 bases spanning the gap. This CDR3 has 13 residues. The germline V gene encodes CDR1 SGHTA and CDR2 FQGNSA. The CDR3: CASSLPDGYGYTF. CDR3 bases: TGTGCCAGCAGCTTACCGGACGGATATGGCTACACCTTC. The variable domain in full, with the rest retrieved from reference TRBV7-2 and TRBJ1-2, is GAGVSQSPSNKVTEKGKDVELRCDPISGHTALYWYRQSLGQGLEFLIYFQGNSAPDKSGLPSDRFSAERTGGSVSTLTIQRTQQEDSAVYLCASSLPDGYGYTFGSGTRLTVV.

The table lists this clonotype with many counts. The V call is TRBV7-2, the J call TRBJ1-3; 7 bases align to TRBD1. Germline V gene lookup returns CDR1 SGHTA and CDR2 FQGNSA. The CDR3 runs 16 residues. V was pared by 5 bases and J by 0 bases, with 7 bases of the junction left unmatched. In DNA form, the CDR3 reads TGTGCCAGCAGCCTGCGGGACAGCAGCTCTGGAAACACCATATATTTT. It specifies CASSLRDSSSGNTIYF.

This clonotype was counted at least ten times. The chain is built from TRBV7-2 and TRBJ2-7; 7 positions agree with TRBD2. Germline CDR1 and CDR2: SGHTA and FQGNSA. V trimming: 1 base; J trimming: 9 bases; junction bases outside the gene matches: 12. CDR3 length equals 15 residues. The chain's CDR3 is CASSLERREFDGQYF. As DNA, the CDR3 is TGTGCCAGCAGCTTAGAGCGGCGGGAGTTTGATGGGCAGTACTTC.

This clonotype has only a few counts. The chain joins TRBV29-1 to TRBJ2-2; TRBD2 is a possible D gene (6 bases). The CDR3 loop spans 16 amino acids. Germline V gene sequence: CDR1 SQVTM, CDR2 ANQGSEA. V shed 6 bases and J shed 2 bases, with 19 bases lying between them. This CDR3 reads CSVQTRAGGNTGELFF. CDR3 coding DNA: TGCAGCGTCCAAACTAGAGCCGGGGGTAACACCGGGGAGCTGTTTTTT.

This chain uses TRBV30 with TRBJ2-3; D perhaps matches TRBD2 (5 bases). Between the trimmed V and J ends, which lost 3 bases and 5 bases, there was a span of 21 bases. The CDR3 loop spans 16 amino acids. Germline assignment: CDR1 GTSNPN and CDR2 SVGIG (reference sequence). In DNA form, the CDR3 reads TGTGCCTGGAGGGGTACTGAGGGTTCAGTCGGAGATACGCAGTATTTT. The encoded protein is CAWRGTEGSVGDTQYF.

This clonotype was counted only a few times. V and J are TRBV6-2 or TRBV6-3 and TRBJ2-7; the match to TRBD2 covers 8 bases. CDR1 is MNHEY and CDR2 is SVGEGT in the germline V gene. The CDR3 covers 14 residues. Germline trimming cut 2 bases from V and 2 bases from J; bases unmatched to any gene: 2. The CDR3: CASSYLAGTYEQYF. The CDR3 bases are TGTGCCAGCAGTTACCTAGCGGGTACCTACGAGCAGTACTTC.

The chain combines TRBV7-9 with TRBJ2-1; TRBD1 agrees at 9 bases. Per the germline V gene, CDR1 is SEHNR and CDR2 is FQNEAQ (reference sequence). The CDR3 runs to 15 residues. After removal of 2 bases from V and 7 bases from J, the junction contained 6 bases not matched to a gene. The CDR3 region is CASSLSGTGMNEQFF. In DNA, the CDR3 is TGTGCCAGCAGCTTATCCGGGACAGGGATGAATGAGCAGTTCTTC.

This clonotype was observed a few times. One end of the junction fails to match germline, which may point to a read error. This chain joins TRBV7-7 and TRBJ2-3, with unresolved D. Germline assignment: CDR1 SSHAT and CDR2 FNYEAQ (reference sequence). This CDR3 comprises 16 residues. The CDR3 region has the DNA TGTGCTAGCAGCTTAGCTTTAACAGCAGACACAGATACGCAGTATTTT. Its translation: CASSLALTADTDTQYF.

The gene calls are TRBV11-2 and TRBJ2-3; D possibly uses TRBD1 or TRBD2 (6 bases each). The germline V gene encodes CDR1 SGHAT and CDR2 FQNNGV. V was shortened by 1 base and J by 6 bases, with 23 bases between the two germline ends. This CDR3 comprises 18 residues. The CDR3 region has the DNA TGTGCCAGCAGCTTAGTCGCCGTCAGGGGCAGGGCGGGGGATACGCAGTATTTT. Translated: CASSLVAVRGRAGDTQYF. The full variable domain, in which reference TRBV11-2 and TRBJ2-3 provide the parts outside the CDR3, is EAGVAQSPRYKIIEKRQSVAFWCNPISGHATLYWYQQILGQGPKLLIQFQNNGVVDDSQLPKDRFSAERLKGVDSTLKIQPAKLEDSAVYLCASSLVAVRGRAGDTQYFGPGTRLTVL.

This clonotype is medium-sized. The V gene is TRBV11-2, the J gene TRBJ2-1; perhaps TRBD2 as D (5 bases). The CDR3 runs to 15 residues. From germline, CDR1 is SGHAT and CDR2 FQNNGV. Trimming took off 5 bases at V and 4 bases at J, with 15 bases between the two ends. The CDR3 nucleotides read TGTGCCAGCAGCGAGGGCAAGGCAGAGTACAATGAGCAGTTCTTC. Its translation: CASSEGKAEYNEQFF. Full variable domain (rest looked up from reference TRBV11-2 and TRBJ2-1): EAGVAQSPRYKIIEKRQSVAFWCNPISGHATLYWYQQILGQGPKLLIQFQNNGVVDDSQLPKDRFSAERLKGVDSTLKIQPAKLEDSAVYLCASSEGKAEYNEQFFGPGTRLTVL.

The chain recombines TRBV20-1 with TRBJ2-4; 7 bases match TRBD1. There are 14 residues in the CDR3. J gave up 1 base and V 6 bases, and 6 bases lay outside the gene matches. CDR1 DFQATT and CDR2 SNEGSKA come from the germline V gene (reference sequence). The CDR3 DNA reads as TGCAGTGCAGCGACAGGGTCGGCCAAAAACATTCAGTACTTC. Residues: CSAATGSAKNIQYF.

The DNA for the CDR3 is TGTGCCAGCAGTTACTCGTCGACTAGCATGGAGGGTTACAATGAGCAGTTCTTC. It is translated as CASSYSSTSMEGYNEQFF. The chain is built from TRBV6-6 and TRBJ2-1; TRBD2 agrees at 7 bases. In germline, CDR1 is MNHNY, CDR2 SVGAGI (reference sequence). The CDR3 is 18 amino acids. Trimming at V came to 0 bases and at J to 4 bases, leaving 12 bases not matched to a gene.

This clonotype was detected a few times. V is TRBV7-9 and J is TRBJ2-7; a possible D gene is TRBD1 (5 bases). Trimming took 4 bases from V and 7 from J, leaving 14 bases between them. CDR3 length: 13 amino acids. Germline V lookup: CDR1 SEHNR, CDR2 FQNEAQ (reference sequence). The CDR3 bases are TGTGCCAGCAGCTCGACAGCCACGAGAGAGCAGTACTTC. Translation: CASSSTATREQYF.

This sequence joins TRBV9 and TRBJ2-7; the match to TRBD2 covers 7 bases. The J segment lost 0 bases and the V segment lost 4 bases, leaving 10 bases of the junction unmatched. Germline V gives CDR1 SGDLS, CDR2 YYNGEE. This CDR3 contains 16 residues. CDR3 amino acids: CASSTQMGEGSYEQYF. The CDR3 DNA reads as TGTGCCAGCAGCACCCAGATGGGGGAGGGCTCCTACGAGCAGTACTTC.

The chain combines TRBV5-4 with TRBJ2-1; perhaps TRBD1 as D (6 bases). Germline CDR1 is SGHNT and CDR2 is YYREEE (reference sequence). V dropped 0 bases and J dropped 10 bases, with 14 bases sitting between them. The CDR3 is 14 residues long. In DNA, the CDR3 is TGTGCCAGCAGCTTGGATCCAGGGGCTGAGGAGCAGTTCTTC. The encoded protein is CASSLDPGAEEQFF.

The rearrangement uses TRBV7-3 and TRBJ2-1; 9 bases are a match to TRBD2. CDR1 SGHTA and CDR2 FQGTGA come from the germline V gene. This CDR3 spans 16 amino acids. The trim removed 4 bases at V and 4 bases at J, leaving 8 bases unmatched. CDR3 sequence (DNA): TGTGCCAGCAGCTCCCAGCGGGAGGAGGATTACAATGAGCAGTTCTTC. As protein: CASSSQREEDYNEQFF.